The rows below give T cell receptor beta chains drawn from one sample of a study of blood T cell repertoires in COVID-19. Sequencing used immunoSEQ multiplex PCR; TCRdb keeps in-frame clones, though not all of them. Of under 150,000 clones listed, roughly 80% are singletons. The sample taken for sequencing was peripheral blood. These receptors were taken from a woman in her fifties or sixties with active or convalescent COVID-19. CDR3s include the opening cysteine and the closing phenylalanine or tryptophan. Each record gives: D gene, CDR3 length, J gene, clone size, V gene, CDR3 protein, CDR3 DNA. D genes are given only for firm matches. Size values are once, few and many counts, or a class for expanded clones, and some rows have none.

>TRBD1|15|TRBJ2-7|.|TRBV5-1
CASSTDGQAPYEQYF
TGCGCCAGCAGTACTGATGGACAGGCGCCCTACGAGCAGTACTTC
>.|15|TRBJ2-7|.|TRBV3-1/TRBV3-2
CASSQGLAGGYEQYF
TGTGCCAGCAGCCAAGGTCTGGCAGGGGGGTACGAGCAGTACTTC
>.|15|TRBJ1-3|.|TRBV14
CASSRLSGVGNTIYF
TGTGCCAGCAGCCGGCTATCGGGGGTTGGAAACACCATATATTTT
>TRBD1|15|TRBJ2-4|.|TRBV18
CASSLTGTGGNIQYF
TGTGCCAGCTCACTCACCGGGACAGGGGGAAACATTCAGTACTTC
>.|13|TRBJ1-1|.|TRBV7-2
CASSFVGTWGAFF
TGTGCCAGCAGCTTCGTGGGGACATGGGGAGCTTTCTTT
>.|16|TRBJ2-7|.|TRBV28
CASSLFGGSGTYEQYF
TGTGCCAGCAGTTTATTTGGGGGGTCGGGGACCTACGAGCAGTACTTC
>.|14|TRBJ1-4|.|TRBV19
CASTLDPHGGKLFF
TGTGCCAGTACCCTGGACCCCCATGGAGGAAAACTGTTTTTT
>TRBD1|15|TRBJ1-6|.|TRBV4-2
CASSLDRADNSPLHF
TGTGCCAGCAGCTTGGACAGGGCGGATAATTCACCCCTCCACTTT
>TRBD1|14|TRBJ1-1|once|TRBV19
CASSPNLRGLGAFF
TGTGCCAGTAGTCCGAACTTGAGGGGGCTGGGAGCTTTCTTT
>TRBD1|18|TRBJ1-5|once|TRBV19
CASSIATGQGAFNQPQHF
TGTGCCAGTAGTATAGCTACCGGACAGGGGGCTTTCAATCAGCCCCAGCATTTT
>TRBD1|16|TRBJ2-2|.|TRBV4-2
CASSRPGTGNTGELFF
TGTGCCAGCAGCCGTCCCGGGACAGGGAACACCGGGGAGCTGTTTTTT
>TRBD1|15|TRBJ1-2|.|TRBV13
CASSLSRGTFYGYTF
TGTGCCAGCAGCTTAAGCAGGGGGACTTTCTATGGCTACACCTTC
>TRBD2|16|TRBJ2-7|.|TRBV4-2
CASSQDVGTSDYEQYF
TGTGCCAGCAGCCAAGATGTCGGGACTAGTGACTACGAGCAGTACTTC
>TRBD2|18|TRBJ2-3|.|TRBV7-2
CASSFGSGGNPSTDTQYF
TGTGCCAGCAGCTTTGGCAGCGGGGGGAACCCTAGCACAGATACGCAGTATTTT
>TRBD2|16|TRBJ2-5|.|TRBV28
CASSDPLAGGQETQYF
TGTGCCAGCAGCGACCCCCTGGCGGGAGGGCAAGAGACCCAGTACTTC
>TRBD2|17|TRBJ2-1|.|TRBV7-3
CASSSSVRSSGMAEQFF
TGTGCCAGCAGCTCCTCGGTCCGGTCTAGCGGGATGGCTGAGCAGTTCTTC
>.|11|TRBJ1-5|.|TRBV19
CASSSGLTQHF
TGTGCCAGTAGTTCTGGCCTGACCCAGCATTTT
>TRBD1|14|TRBJ1-2|.|TRBV3-1/TRBV3-2
CASSLRDRAGGYTF
TGTGCCAGCAGCCTCCGGGACAGGGCAGGTGGCTACACCTTC
>.|12|TRBJ2-7|.|TRBV28
CASSLLSFEQYF
TGTGCCAGCAGTTTATTATCCTTCGAGCAGTACTTC
>.|16|TRBJ2-7|.|TRBV19
CASSIMFAGNSYEQYF
TGTGCCAGTAGTATAATGTTCGCGGGTAACTCCTACGAGCAGTACTTC
>.|14|TRBJ1-5|.|TRBV15
CATSREQVDQPQHF
TGTGCCACCAGCAGAGAGCAGGTCGATCAGCCCCAGCATTTT
>TRBD1|14|TRBJ1-1|.|TRBV7-9
CASPTGTANTEAFF
TGTGCCAGCCCCACCGGGACAGCGAACACTGAAGCTTTCTTT
>.|14|TRBJ1-5|.|TRBV7-2
CASSSGGFNQPQHF
TGTGCCAGCAGCTCCGGGGGGTTCAATCAGCCCCAGCATTTT
>.|12|TRBJ1-1|once|TRBV29-1
CSVGGPRTEAFF
TGCAGCGTCGGGGGACCTCGGACTGAAGCTTTCTTT
>TRBD1|15|TRBJ1-2|.|TRBV7-9
CASSPPGQENYGYTF
TGTGCCAGCAGCCCCCCGGGACAGGAGAACTATGGCTACACCTTC
>.|13|TRBJ1-1|.|TRBV7-8
CASSQQPNTEAFF
TGTGCCAGCAGCCAACAACCGAACACTGAAGCTTTCTTT
>.|11|TRBJ2-1|.|TRBV7-2
CASSQRQQQFF
TGTGCCAGCAGCCAAAGACAGCAGCAGTTCTTC
>TRBD1|15|TRBJ2-7|.|TRBV5-4
CASSLPTGPKDEQYF
TGTGCCAGCAGCCTACCGACAGGGCCTAAGGACGAGCAGTACTTC
>.|14|TRBJ1-1|few|TRBV28
CASSLGLMNTEAFF
TGTGCCAGCAGTTTGGGACTGATGAACACTGAAGCTTTCTTT
>TRBD1|14|TRBJ1-5|.|TRBV23-1
CASSQDRENQPQHF
TGCGCCAGCAGTCAAGACAGGGAAAATCAGCCCCAGCATTTT
>TRBD2|17|TRBJ2-3|.|TRBV30
CAWRTSGLAGVMDTQYF
TGTGCCTGGCGTACTTCGGGACTAGCGGGGGTCATGGATACGCAGTATTTT
>.|16|TRBJ2-3|.|TRBV20-1
CSASWFPGLGTDTQYF
TGCAGTGCTAGTTGGTTCCCCGGTCTGGGCACAGATACGCAGTATTTT
>TRBD1|14|TRBJ1-1|.|TRBV2
CASSEERGRTEAFF
TGTGCCAGCAGTGAAGAAAGGGGGCGGACTGAAGCTTTCTTT
>TRBD2|16|TRBJ2-3|.|TRBV6-2/TRBV6-3
CASSRITSGSTDTQYF
TGTGCCAGCAGCCGAATCACTAGCGGTAGCACAGATACGCAGTATTTT
>.|14|TRBJ1-2|.|TRBV7-9
CASSLGTVVSSVTF
TGTGCCAGCAGCTTAGGGACAGTCGTTTCGTCGGTCACCTTC
>TRBD1|15|TRBJ1-2|.|TRBV25-1
CASSTGTGSIYGYTF
TGTGCCAGCAGCACCGGGACAGGGTCCATCTATGGCTACACCTTC
>TRBD1|15|TRBJ1-1|.|TRBV11-1
CASSLGQGANTEAFF
TGTGCCAGCAGCTTGGGACAGGGGGCGAACACTGAAGCTTTCTTT
>.|12|TRBJ1-3|.|TRBV7-2
CASSIGGNTIYF
TGTGCCAGCAGCATCGGTGGAAACACCATATATTTT
>TRBD1|15|TRBJ1-4|once|TRBV11-2
CASTPSRTGNEKLFF
TGTGCCAGCACCCCCTCAAGGACAGGGAATGAAAAACTGTTTTTT
>.|15|TRBJ2-3|.|TRBV5-1
CASSSNRVPQSPQYF
TGCGCCAGCAGCTCCAACCGGGTCCCCCAGTCGCCGCAGTATTTT
>TRBD1|15|TRBJ1-1|.|TRBV28
CASSLVSTGGKEAFF
TGTGCCAGCAGTTTAGTTTCGACAGGGGGGAAGGAAGCTTTCTTT
>.|13|TRBJ1-2|.|TRBV5-6
CASSPPLTVGYTF
TGTGCCAGCAGCCCTCCCCTTACAGTTGGCTACACCTTC
>.|14|TRBJ1-5|.|TRBV19
CASRHTAFNQPQHF
TGTGCCAGTCGCCACACAGCATTCAATCAGCCCCAGCATTTT
>TRBD2|16|TRBJ2-2|few|TRBV5-1
CASSLERGGYTGELFF
TGCGCCAGCAGCTTGGAGCGGGGGGGCTACACCGGGGAGCTGTTTTTT
>.|14|TRBJ1-1|.|TRBV21-1
CASTRDIWKTEAFF
TGTGCCAGCACGAGGGACATTTGGAAAACTGAAGCTTTCTTT
>.|15|TRBJ1-1|.|TRBV7-8
CASSLTDSVNTEAFF
TGTGCCAGCAGCTTAACGGACAGCGTGAACACTGAAGCTTTCTTT
>.|12|TRBJ1-5|many|TRBV27
CASTNSNQPQHF
TGTGCCAGCACTAATAGCAATCAGCCCCAGCATTTT
>.|13|TRBJ2-5|.|TRBV7-8
CASSSRSMETQYF
TGTGCCAGCAGCTCTCGGTCCATGGAGACCCAGTACTTC
>TRBD1|13|TRBJ1-5|.|TRBV30
CAWNRGNNQPQHF
TGTGCCTGGAACAGGGGAAATAATCAGCCCCAGCATTTT
>TRBD1|16|TRBJ2-1|.|TRBV24-1
CATSGPPGQGANEQFF
TGTGCCACCAGTGGACCCCCGGGACAGGGGGCCAATGAGCAGTTCTTC
>.|17|TRBJ2-5|once|TRBV7-6
CASSHGAGLNSRETQYF
TGTGCCAGCAGCCATGGGGCGGGGCTCAATTCAAGAGAGACCCAGTACTTC
>.|19|TRBJ2-4|.|TRBV10-1
CASALRGTEDFLAKNIQYF
TGCGCCAGCGCCCTGAGGGGGACGGAGGATTTTCTAGCCAAAAACATTCAGTACTTC
>TRBD1|15|TRBJ1-3|.|TRBV7-8
CASSASGQRGNTIYF
TGTGCCAGCAGCGCCTCGGGACAGAGAGGAAACACCATATATTTT
>.|16|TRBJ2-7|.|TRBV5-1
CASSLGEADANYEQYF
TGCGCCAGCAGCTTGGGAGAGGCTGACGCGAACTACGAGCAGTACTTC
>TRBD2|16|TRBJ2-7|.|TRBV7-2
CASSVGLAASLGEQYF
TGTGCCAGCAGCGTCGGACTAGCGGCCTCTTTGGGAGAGCAGTACTTC